These 23 T cell receptor beta chains were sequenced from one sample in a study of shared clonotypes between healthy human individuals. TCRdb's copy holds only in-frame clones and misses some; the assay was immunoSEQ multiplex PCR. The sample holds millions of clones, approximately 90% seen once. The specimen was naive CD4+ T cells sorted from blood. The subset here: CD45RA+ positively selected. Receptors originate from a man younger than 35 in good health.

This clone is a singleton in its sample. The chain joins TRBV9 to TRBJ2-3; 13 bases map to TRBD2. CDR1 is SGDLS, CDR2 YYNGEE, per germline. The V gene end was trimmed by 3 bases and the J gene end by 3 bases; junction bases not matched to a gene: 7. This CDR3 comprises 17 residues. Here the CDR3 DNA reads TGTGCCAGCAGCGGGAGGACTAGCGGGAGTAGGACAGATACGCAGTATTTT. It encodes CASSGRTSGSRTDTQYF.

This chain connects TRBV19 to TRBJ2-5; 11 bases are a match to TRBD2. V was pared by 3 bases and J by 1 base, with 7 bases of the junction left unmatched. The CDR3 runs to 17 residues. Germline lookup yields CDR1 LNHDA and CDR2 SQIVND (reference sequence). This CDR3 is CASSIGGTSGFQETQYF. As DNA, the CDR3 is TGTGCCAGTAGTATTGGCGGGACTAGCGGTTTCCAAGAGACCCAGTACTTC.

A remark on this clone: Other DNA sequences from this sample encode an identical CDR3 as well. This chain joins TRBV30 and TRBJ2-5; D not resolved. The CDR3 is 13 amino acids. The germline V gene has CDR1 GTSNPN and CDR2 SVGIG (reference sequence). V lost 1 base and J lost 1, with 7 bases in between. The CDR3, as DNA: TGTGCCTGGAGTGGCGGTTTCCAAGAGACCCAGTACTTC. It is translated as CAWSGGFQETQYF.

The CDR3, as DNA: TGCGCCAGCAGCCAAGGCCAGGCCAGGGGAAGATACGAGCAGTACTTC. Encoded protein: CASSQGQARGRYEQYF. The V call is TRBV4-1, the J call TRBJ2-7; D is perhaps TRBD1 (6 bases). The CDR3 is 16 residues long. Germline V CDR1 and CDR2: MGHRA, YSYEKL. V lost 1 base and J 4 bases, leaving 17 bases between the germline ends.

This chain uses TRBV5-6 with TRBJ1-2; D gene uncertain. This CDR3 spans 16 amino acids. Trimming removed 6 bases at V and 0 bases at J, with 18 bases between. Germline lookup yields CDR1 SGHDT and CDR2 YYEEEE. CDR3 in amino acids: CASTPGLSAANYGYTF. In DNA, the CDR3 is TGTGCCAGCACCCCAGGCCTCTCGGCAGCTAACTATGGCTACACCTTC.

The V and J genes are TRBV2 and TRBJ1-5; TRBD1 matches 9 bases. V shed 2 bases, J shed 7 bases, and the junction held 6 bases outside the gene matches. CDR1 is SNHLY, CDR2 FYNNEI, per germline. The CDR3 is 15 residues long. CDR3 sequence (DNA): TGTGCCAGCAGTGAACGACAGGGGGGGTCCCAGCCCCAGCATTTT. It translates to CASSERQGGSQPQHF.

The chain couples TRBV6-1 to TRBJ1-6; D unclear. This CDR3 comprises 14 residues. Between the trimmed V and J ends, which lost 8 bases and 5 bases, there was a span of 13 bases. The germline gives CDR1 MNHNS, CDR2 SASEGT. The CDR3 is CASGGRLNNSPLHF. The CDR3 DNA is TGTGCCAGCGGAGGACGGTTGAATAATTCACCCCTCCACTTT.

The gene calls are TRBV6-1 and TRBJ1-4, with D perhaps matching TRBD1 (5 bases). The CDR3 length is 14 residues. Looked up from germline, CDR1 is MNHNS and CDR2 is SASEGT. Trimming took off 2 bases at V and 5 bases at J, with 9 bases between the two ends. This CDR3 is CASSELGLNEKLFF. The CDR3 coding sequence is TGTGCCAGCAGTGAACTGGGACTGAATGAAAAACTGTTTTTT.

The CDR3 DNA reads as TGTGCCACCAGCACAGACAGGGGGCTGCGGCTGTTTTTT. Translated, it gives CATSTDRGLRLFF. V gene TRBV15 combines with J gene TRBJ1-4; 10 nucleotides match TRBD1. V lost 4 bases, J lost 14 bases, and 7 bases stayed unmatched. Germline V gene data show CDR1 as LNHNV and CDR2 as YYDKDF (reference sequence). The CDR3 runs 13 residues.

The chain has TRBV5-4 and TRBJ2-3, with TRBD1 matching over 8 bases. V shed 2 bases, J shed 6 bases, and the junction held 8 bases outside the gene matches. CDR1 is SGHNT, CDR2 YYREEE, per germline (reference sequence). There are 15 residues in the CDR3. The CDR3 loop is CASSFWSGGMDTQYF. The CDR3 bases are TGTGCCAGCAGCTTCTGGTCAGGGGGCATGGATACGCAGTATTTT. Looking up the rest from reference TRBV5-4 and TRBJ2-3 gives the full variable domain: ETGVTQSPTHLIKTRGQQVTLRCSSQSGHNTVSWYQQALGQGPQFIFQYYREEENGRGNFPPRFSGLQFPNYSSELNVNALELDDSALYLCASSFWSGGMDTQYFGPGTRLTVL.

This clone came up once. Here the CDR3 DNA reads TGTGCCAGCAGCTGGACAGGGGTAAACACAGATACGCAGTATTTT. This codes for CASSWTGVNTDTQYF. This chain joins TRBV5-4 and TRBJ2-3, with 9 bases fitting TRBD1. The V gene end was trimmed by 3 bases and the J gene end by 2 bases; junction bases not matched to a gene: 4. This CDR3 has 15 amino acids. Germline assignment: CDR1 SGHNT and CDR2 YYREEE (reference sequence).

The chain has TRBV5-6 and TRBJ2-7; 9 bases map to TRBD1. Germline CDR1 and CDR2: SGHDT and YYEEEE. The CDR3 length is 15 residues. Germline trimming cut 2 bases from V and 3 bases from J; bases unmatched to any gene: 6. The CDR3 sequence is CASSFWDRVYYEQYF. The CDR3 DNA reads as TGTGCCAGCAGCTTTTGGGACAGGGTTTACTACGAGCAGTACTTC.

This chain links TRBV30 with TRBJ2-2; D is unclear. The V end lost 5 bases, the J end lost 7 bases, and 11 bases lay between the germline ends. Germline loops: CDR1 GTSNPN, CDR2 SVGIG (reference sequence). CDR3 length equals 12 residues. The CDR3 nucleotides read TGTGCCTGGGGCTCGGTACTCGGGGAGCTGTTTTTT. Protein sequence: CAWGSVLGELFF.

V usage is TRBV5-5 and J usage is TRBJ1-2, with D hard to call. Looked up from germline, CDR1 is SGHKS and CDR2 is YYEKEE (reference sequence). V lost 0 bases and J 4 bases, leaving 7 bases between the germline ends. This CDR3 spans 13 amino acids. The CDR3 reads CASSLVAPYGYTF. As DNA, the CDR3 is TGTGCCAGCAGCTTGGTGGCCCCCTATGGCTACACCTTC.

V and J are TRBV7-8 and TRBJ1-3, with D perhaps matching TRBD1 (6 bases). V was pared by 2 bases and J by 3 bases, with 8 bases between. The germline V gene encodes CDR1 SGHVS and CDR2 FQNEAQ. The CDR3 has 14 amino acids. CDR3 amino acids: CASSLSRGGNTIYF. For the CDR3, the DNA is TGTGCCAGCAGCTTAAGCAGGGGTGGAAACACCATATATTTT. Variable domain in full (rest from reference TRBV7-8 and TRBJ1-3): GAGVSQSPRYKVAKRGQDVALRCDPISGHVSLFWYQQALGQGPEFLTYFQNEAQLDKSGLPSDRFFAERPEGSVSTLKIQRTQQEDSAVYLCASSLSRGGNTIYFGEGSWLTVV.

The chain carries TRBV25-1 and TRBJ2-2, with D uncertain. This CDR3 contains 13 residues. Germline values: CDR1 MGHDK, CDR2 SYGVNS. V dropped 3 bases and J dropped 7 bases, with 9 bases sitting between them. CDR3 nucleotides: TGTGCCAGCAGTGACTGGACCGGCGGGGAGCTGTTTTTT. This gives the protein CASSDWTGGELFF.

In nucleotides, the CDR3 is TGCGCCAGCAGATCCGGGACGTATAATGAAAAACTGTTTTTT. This gives the protein CASRSGTYNEKLFF. This sequence joins TRBV5-1 and TRBJ1-4; a possible D gene is TRBD1 (5 bases). This CDR3 comprises 14 residues. Trimming cost V 5 bases and J 4 bases, with 12 bases left between them. Germline V gene data show CDR1 as SGHRS and CDR2 as YFSETQ.

Here the CDR3 DNA reads TGTGCCAGCAGTGAAGCGTTAGTACAGAACACAGATACGCAGTATTTT. Protein: CASSEALVQNTDTQYF. The chain links TRBV2 to TRBJ2-3; D not certain. This CDR3 region has 16 residues. V dropped 0 bases and J dropped 2 bases, with 12 bases sitting between them. Germline-derived CDR1 and CDR2 are SNHLY and FYNNEI.

V usage is TRBV6-1 and J usage is TRBJ1-2; D may be TRBD1 (5 bases). Per the germline V gene, CDR1 is MNHNS and CDR2 is SASEGT. The CDR3 totals 15 residues. Trimming removed 7 bases from V and 3 bases from J, with 18 bases in between. The CDR3 bases are TGTGCCAGCAATTATGCCAAGGGGTTGGACTATGGCTACACCTTC. This encodes CASNYAKGLDYGYTF.

This sequence joins TRBV5-4 and TRBJ2-5; D gene unclear. The CDR3 contains 13 residues. V lost 1 base and J lost 3, with 7 bases in between. Germline CDR1 is SGHNT and CDR2 is YYREEE (reference sequence). The CDR3 loop reads CASSLWAEETQYF. The CDR3, as DNA: TGTGCCAGCAGCTTGTGGGCCGAAGAGACCCAGTACTTC.

V gene TRBV6-1 combines with J gene TRBJ2-7; TRBD2 is a possible D gene (5 bases). Between the trimmed V and J ends, which lost 2 bases and 7 bases, there was a span of 15 bases. The CDR3 has 14 amino acids. From germline, CDR1 is MNHNS and CDR2 SASEGT. CDR3 bases: TGTGCCAGCAGTGAAAGCGGTAGGCCGAGAGAGCAGTACTTC. Translation: CASSESGRPREQYF.

V and J are TRBV25-1 and TRBJ2-2, with 8 bases identical to TRBD2. V shed 3 bases, J shed 6 bases, and the junction held 9 bases outside the gene matches. CDR1 MGHDK and CDR2 SYGVNS come from the germline V gene. This CDR3 comprises 16 residues. The DNA for the CDR3 is TGTGCCAGCAGTGATCCGGGACTAGGAGCATCCGGGGAGCTGTTTTTT. The encoded protein is CASSDPGLGASGELFF.

The chain uses TRBV19 and TRBJ1-6; possible D gene TRBD1, 6 bases. Germline assignment: CDR1 LNHDA and CDR2 SQIVND (reference sequence). V was clipped by 7 bases and J by 1 base, with 14 bases between them. The CDR3 has 16 residues. The CDR3 coding sequence is TGTGCCAGTACCCACTCGAGGGGGTCCTATAATTCACCCCTCCACTTT. It is translated as CASTHSRGSYNSPLHF.